This paragraph covers one TCR beta chain sequence. This table comes from immunoSEQ multiplex PCR, and its TCRdb copy is limited to in-frame clones, with some not included. This sample has around 400,000 clones, with more than 70% found just once. CDR1 is SNHLY, CDR2 FYNNEI, per germline. The length of the CDR3 is 16 residues. Trimming took 4 bases from V and 0 from J; bases not matched to a gene: 6. This sample was taken from a study of blood T cell repertoires in COVID-19. Study in general: From T cells, B-cell-depleted T cells, or PBMCs came the material, which was cDNA or gDNA.

Source material: peripheral blood. The V gene is TRBV2, the J gene TRBJ2-3; 8 nucleotides match TRBD2. The receptor's source is a woman in her sixties or seventies with COVID-19, enrolled during active disease. CDR3 residues: CASSVRSGGSTDTQYF. DNA for the CDR3: TGTGCCAGCAGTGTACGAAGCGGGGGCAGCACAGATACGCAGTATTTT.